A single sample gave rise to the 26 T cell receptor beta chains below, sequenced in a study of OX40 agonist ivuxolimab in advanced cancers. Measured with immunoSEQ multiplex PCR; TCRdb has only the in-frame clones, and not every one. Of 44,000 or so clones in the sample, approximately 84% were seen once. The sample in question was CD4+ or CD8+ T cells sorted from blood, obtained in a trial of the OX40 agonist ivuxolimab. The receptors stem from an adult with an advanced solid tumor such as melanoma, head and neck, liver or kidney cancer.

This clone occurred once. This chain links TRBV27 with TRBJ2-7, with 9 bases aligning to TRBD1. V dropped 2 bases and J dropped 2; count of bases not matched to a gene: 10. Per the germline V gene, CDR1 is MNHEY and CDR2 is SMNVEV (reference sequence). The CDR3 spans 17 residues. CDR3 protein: CASSLTLPGQGAYEQYF. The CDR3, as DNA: TGTGCCAGCAGTTTAACTCTCCCGGGACAGGGTGCCTACGAGCAGTACTTC.

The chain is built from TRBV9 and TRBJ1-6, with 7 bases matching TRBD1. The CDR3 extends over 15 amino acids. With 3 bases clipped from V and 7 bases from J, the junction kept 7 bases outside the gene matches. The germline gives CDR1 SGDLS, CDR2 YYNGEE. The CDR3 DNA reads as TGTGCCAGCAGCGCCGAGGGGGCAGGCAATTCACCCCTCCACTTT. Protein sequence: CASSAEGAGNSPLHF.

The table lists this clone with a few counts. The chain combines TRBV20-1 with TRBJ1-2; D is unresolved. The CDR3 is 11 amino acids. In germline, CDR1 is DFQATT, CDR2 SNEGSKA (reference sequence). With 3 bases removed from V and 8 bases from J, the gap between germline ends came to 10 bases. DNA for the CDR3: TGCAGTGCTAGGTTCACCCTGGGCTACACCTTC. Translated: CSARFTLGYTF.

As DNA, the CDR3 is TGTGCCAGCAGCGTGACAGGGGGGACTAATGAAAAACTGTTTTTT. It is translated as CASSVTGGTNEKLFF. The chain combines TRBV9 with TRBJ1-4, with 9 positions matching TRBD1. The CDR3 sequence is 15 residues long. With V trimmed by 2 bases and J by 2 bases, 1 base remained unmatched. Germline-derived CDR1 and CDR2 are SGDLS and YYNGEE.

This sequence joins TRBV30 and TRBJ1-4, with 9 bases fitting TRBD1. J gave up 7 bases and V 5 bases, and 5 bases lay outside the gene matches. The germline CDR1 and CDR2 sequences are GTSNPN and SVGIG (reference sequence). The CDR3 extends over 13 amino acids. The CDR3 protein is CAWAGTGREKLFF. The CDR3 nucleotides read TGTGCCTGGGCCGGGACAGGGCGTGAAAAACTGTTTTTT.

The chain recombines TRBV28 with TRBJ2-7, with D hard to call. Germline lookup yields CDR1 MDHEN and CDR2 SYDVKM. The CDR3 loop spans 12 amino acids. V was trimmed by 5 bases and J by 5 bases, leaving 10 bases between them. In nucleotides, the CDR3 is TGTGCCAGCAGTGGGGATTCCAACGAGCAGTACTTC. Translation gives CASSGDSNEQYF.

CDR3 in amino acids: CASSVTPYSNQPQHF. CDR3 DNA sequence: TGTGCCAGCAGCGTAACGCCTTATAGCAATCAGCCCCAGCATTTT. V is TRBV9 and J is TRBJ1-5; D not resolved. The CDR3 totals 15 residues. V was shortened by 1 base and J by 0 bases, with 8 bases between the two germline ends. The V gene's germline CDR1 is SGDLS and CDR2 YYNGEE.

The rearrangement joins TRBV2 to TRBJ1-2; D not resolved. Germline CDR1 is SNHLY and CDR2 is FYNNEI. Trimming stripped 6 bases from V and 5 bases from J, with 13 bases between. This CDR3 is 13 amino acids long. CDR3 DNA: TGTGCCAGCAGCCTCGTTGAGGAATATGGCTACACCTTC. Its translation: CASSLVEEYGYTF.

The CDR3 sequence: CASSLDASGSNTGELFF. In DNA, the CDR3 is TGCGCCAGCAGCTTGGACGCTAGCGGTTCGAACACCGGGGAGCTGTTTTTT. This rearrangement joins TRBV5-1 to TRBJ2-2; 7 bases map to TRBD2. The V and J ends lost 0 bases and 0 bases, in that order; junction bases with no gene match: 5. Germline V lookup: CDR1 SGHRS, CDR2 YFSETQ. The CDR3 is made up of 17 amino acids. Looking up the rest from reference TRBV5-1 and TRBJ2-2 gives the full variable domain: KAGVTQTPRYLIKTRGQQVTLSCSPISGHRSVSWYQQTPGQGLQFLFEYFSETQRNKGNFPGRFSGRQFSNSRSEMNVSTLELGDSALYLCASSLDASGSNTGELFFGEGSRLTVL.

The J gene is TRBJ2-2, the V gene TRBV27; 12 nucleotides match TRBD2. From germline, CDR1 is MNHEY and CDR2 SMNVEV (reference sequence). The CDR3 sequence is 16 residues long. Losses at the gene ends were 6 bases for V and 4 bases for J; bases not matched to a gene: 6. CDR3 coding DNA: TGTGCCAGCAGAATTCTAGCGGGAGGGCCCACCGGGGAGCTGTTTTTT. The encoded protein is CASRILAGGPTGELFF.

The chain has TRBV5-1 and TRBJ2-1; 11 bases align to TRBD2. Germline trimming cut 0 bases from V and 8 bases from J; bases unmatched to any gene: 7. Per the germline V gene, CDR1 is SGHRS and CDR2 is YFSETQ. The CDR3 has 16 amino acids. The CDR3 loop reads CASSLDPTSGNHEQFF. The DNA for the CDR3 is TGCGCCAGCAGCTTGGATCCGACTAGCGGGAACCATGAGCAGTTCTTC.

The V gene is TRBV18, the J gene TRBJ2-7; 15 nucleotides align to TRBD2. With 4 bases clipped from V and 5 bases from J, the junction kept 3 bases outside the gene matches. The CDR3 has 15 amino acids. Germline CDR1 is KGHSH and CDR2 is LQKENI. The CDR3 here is CASSQGLAGGHEQYF. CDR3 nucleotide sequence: TGTGCCAGCTCACAGGGACTAGCGGGAGGTCACGAGCAGTACTTC.

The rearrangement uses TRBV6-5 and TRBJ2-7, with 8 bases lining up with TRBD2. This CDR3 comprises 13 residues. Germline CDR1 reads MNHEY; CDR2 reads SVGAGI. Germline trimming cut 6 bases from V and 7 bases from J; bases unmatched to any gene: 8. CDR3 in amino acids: CASRLAGLGEQYF. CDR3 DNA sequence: TGTGCCAGCAGGCTAGCGGGCTTGGGGGAGCAGTACTTC.

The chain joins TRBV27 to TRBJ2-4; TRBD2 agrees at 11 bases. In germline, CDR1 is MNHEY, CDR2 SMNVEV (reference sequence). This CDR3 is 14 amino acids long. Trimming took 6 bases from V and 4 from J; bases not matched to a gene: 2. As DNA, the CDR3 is TGTGCCAGCAGCACTAGCGGGAGAAAAAACATTCAGTACTTC. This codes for CASSTSGRKNIQYF.

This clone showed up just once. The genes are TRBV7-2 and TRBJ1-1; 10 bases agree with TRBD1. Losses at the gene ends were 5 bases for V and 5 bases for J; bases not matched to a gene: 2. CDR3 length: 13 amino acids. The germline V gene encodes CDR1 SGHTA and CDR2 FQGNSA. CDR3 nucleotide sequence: TGTGCCAGCAGCCGACAGGGGGCAACTGAAGCTTTCTTT. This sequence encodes CASSRQGATEAFF.

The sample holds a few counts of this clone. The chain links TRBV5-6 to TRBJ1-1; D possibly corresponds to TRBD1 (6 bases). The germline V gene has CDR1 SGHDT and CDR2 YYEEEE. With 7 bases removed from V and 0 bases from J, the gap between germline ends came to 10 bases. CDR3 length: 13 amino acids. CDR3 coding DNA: TGTGCCAGCGGGGGGCGGCTGAACACTGAAGCTTTCTTT. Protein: CASGGRLNTEAFF.

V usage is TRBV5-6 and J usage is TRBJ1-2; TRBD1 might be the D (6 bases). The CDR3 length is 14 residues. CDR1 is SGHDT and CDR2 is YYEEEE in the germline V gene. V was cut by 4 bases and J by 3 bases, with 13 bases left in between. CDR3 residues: CASSPDSAYYGYTF. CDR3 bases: TGTGCCAGCAGCCCGGACAGTGCCTACTATGGCTACACCTTC.

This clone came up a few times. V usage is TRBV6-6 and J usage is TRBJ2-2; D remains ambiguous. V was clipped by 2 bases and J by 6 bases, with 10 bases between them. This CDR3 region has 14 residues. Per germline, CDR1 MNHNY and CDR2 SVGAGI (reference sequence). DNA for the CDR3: TGTGCCAGCAGTTACGCCCTCACAGCCGGGGAGCTGTTTTTT. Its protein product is CASSYALTAGELFF.

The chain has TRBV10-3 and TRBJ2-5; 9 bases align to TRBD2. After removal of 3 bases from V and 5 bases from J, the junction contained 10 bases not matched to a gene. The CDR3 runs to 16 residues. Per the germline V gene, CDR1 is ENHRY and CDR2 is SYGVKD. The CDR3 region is CAISDPVAGALETQYF. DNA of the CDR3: TGTGCCATCAGTGATCCCGTAGCGGGAGCATTGGAGACCCAGTACTTC.

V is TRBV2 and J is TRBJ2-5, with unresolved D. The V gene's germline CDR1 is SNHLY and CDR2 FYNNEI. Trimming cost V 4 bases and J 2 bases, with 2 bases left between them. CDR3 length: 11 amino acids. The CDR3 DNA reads TGTGCCAGCAGTGTTCAAGAGACCCAGTACTTC. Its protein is CASSVQETQYF.

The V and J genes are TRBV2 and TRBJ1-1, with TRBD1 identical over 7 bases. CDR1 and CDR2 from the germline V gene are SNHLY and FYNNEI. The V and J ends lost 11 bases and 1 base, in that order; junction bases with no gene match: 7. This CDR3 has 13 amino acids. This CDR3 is CARETGSNTEAFF. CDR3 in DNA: TGTGCCCGAGAGACAGGGTCGAACACTGAAGCTTTCTTT.

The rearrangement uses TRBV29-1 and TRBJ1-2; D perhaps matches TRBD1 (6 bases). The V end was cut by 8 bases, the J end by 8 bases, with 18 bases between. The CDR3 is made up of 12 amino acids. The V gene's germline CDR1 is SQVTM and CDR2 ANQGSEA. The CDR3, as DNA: TGCAGCTCTGTAGGGGGGCCTTGGGGCTACACCTTC. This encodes CSSVGGPWGYTF.

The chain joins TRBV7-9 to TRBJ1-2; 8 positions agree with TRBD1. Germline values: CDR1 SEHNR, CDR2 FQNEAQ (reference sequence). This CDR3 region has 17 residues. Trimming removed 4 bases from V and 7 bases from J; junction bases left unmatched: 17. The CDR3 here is CASSSPLIQGERAGYTF. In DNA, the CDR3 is TGTGCCAGCAGCTCTCCCCTAATACAGGGGGAACGAGCTGGCTACACCTTC.

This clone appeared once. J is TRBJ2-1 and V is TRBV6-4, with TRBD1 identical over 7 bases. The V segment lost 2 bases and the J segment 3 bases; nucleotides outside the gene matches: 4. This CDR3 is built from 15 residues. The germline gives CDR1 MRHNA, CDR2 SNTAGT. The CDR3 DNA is TGTGCCAGCAGTGACCGTGACAGGGTCTACAATGAGCAGTTCTTC. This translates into CASSDRDRVYNEQFF.

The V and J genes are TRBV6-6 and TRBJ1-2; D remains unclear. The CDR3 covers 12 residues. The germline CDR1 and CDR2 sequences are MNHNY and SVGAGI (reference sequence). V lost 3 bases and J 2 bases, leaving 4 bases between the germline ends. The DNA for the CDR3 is TGTGCCAGCAGTTATCGCAACTATGGCTACACCTTC. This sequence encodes CASSYRNYGYTF.

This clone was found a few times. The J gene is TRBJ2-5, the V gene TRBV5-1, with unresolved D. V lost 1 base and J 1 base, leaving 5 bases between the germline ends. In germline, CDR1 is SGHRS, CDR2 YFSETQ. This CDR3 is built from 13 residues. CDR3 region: CASSLQTQETQYF. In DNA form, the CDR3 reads TGCGCCAGCAGCTTGCAGACCCAAGAGACCCAGTACTTC.